Listed here are 28 T cell receptor beta chains from one sample, sequenced in a study of shared clonotypes between healthy human individuals (dated by TCRdb to the early 2020s). Library preparation used the immunoSEQ multiplex PCR assay. This is the immuneACCESS table as TCRdb keeps it, with only in-frame sequences that have V and J called. A part of the clones is gone; compared with another copy, unresolved V genes explain less than half, and the rest is unexplained. A total of 2 million to 2.5 million clones appear in this sample, 80% to 95% of them only once. The ten largest clones take up 0.35% to 0.45% of the sample. The sequenced sample consisted of naive CD4+ T cells from PBMCs. The cell subset or site label on this specimen signifies: CD45RA+ positively selected. The source is a man aged 18 to 30 in good health. Some clones in this sample may be carry-over from other donors' samples.

This chain joins TRBV9 and TRBJ2-1, with 7 bases that match TRBD2. The CDR3 consists of 12 residues. Germline values: CDR1 SGDLS, CDR2 YYNGEE. V was pared by 4 bases and J by 12 bases, with 7 bases of the junction left unmatched. CDR3 sequence reads: CASSPAGMGQFF. Here the CDR3 DNA reads TGTGCCAGCAGCCCAGCGGGGATGGGGCAGTTCTTC.

This clone has only a few counts. Other DNA variants within this sample encode the same CDR3. The chain combines TRBV9 with TRBJ1-1, with D possibly being TRBD1 (5 bases). Germline CDR1 reads SGDLS; CDR2 reads YYNGEE. V was clipped by 0 bases and J by 3 bases, with 6 bases between them. The CDR3 is 13 residues long. This CDR3 is CASSVGGDTEAFF. The CDR3 DNA follows: TGTGCCAGCAGCGTAGGGGGGGACACTGAAGCTTTCTTT.

CDR3 nucleotide sequence: TGTGCCAGCAGTTTGGGACAGGGAGAAACTGAAGCTTTCTTT. Its translation: CASSLGQGETEAFF. V and J are TRBV7-2 and TRBJ1-1; TRBD1 matches 9 bases. This CDR3 has 14 residues. Germline trimming cut 6 bases from V and 5 bases from J; bases unmatched to any gene: 7. Germline CDR1 is SGHTA and CDR2 is FQGNSA. The entire variable domain, with the rest obtained from reference TRBV7-2 and TRBJ1-1, is as follows: GAGVSQSPSNKVTEKGKDVELRCDPISGHTALYWYRQSLGQGLEFLIYFQGNSAPDKSGLPSDRFSAERTGGSVSTLTIQRTQQEDSAVYLCASSLGQGETEAFFGQGTRLTVV.

Comments on this clone: The identical CDR3 is also encoded by other nucleotide sequences in the sample. The chain employs TRBV28 and TRBJ2-2, with unresolved D. Trimming removed 2 bases from V and 7 bases from J, with 5 bases in between. In germline, CDR1 is MDHEN, CDR2 SYDVKM. This CDR3 has 12 amino acids. CDR3 amino acids: CASSLRVGELFF. The CDR3 coding sequence is TGTGCCAGCAGTTTACGGGTCGGGGAGCTGTTTTTT.

This clone was seen only a few times. Other DNA variants within this sample encode the same CDR3. The chain carries TRBV27 and TRBJ2-7; 7 bases agree with TRBD2. The V segment lost 0 bases and the J segment 1 base; nucleotides outside the gene matches: 0. The CDR3 has 14 amino acids. Germline V gene data show CDR1 as MNHEY and CDR2 as SMNVEV (reference sequence). DNA for the CDR3: TGTGCCAGCAGTTTATCCGGGGGGTCCTACGAGCAGTACTTC. This codes for CASSLSGGSYEQYF.

This clone was counted a single time. The chain joins TRBV11-3 to TRBJ2-7; TRBD1 matches at 9 bases. The V segment lost 3 bases and the J segment 2 bases; nucleotides outside the gene matches: 2. CDR1 and CDR2 (germline): SGHNT, YENEEA. This CDR3 is 14 amino acids long. Written as DNA, the CDR3 is TGTGCCAGCAGCTTTGGACAGGGGACCTACGAGCAGTACTTC. Protein product: CASSFGQGTYEQYF.

The genes are TRBV6-1 and TRBJ2-3, with TRBD1 as a possible D gene (6 bases). V was cut by 3 bases and J by 0 bases, with 16 bases left in between. Germline CDR1 is MNHNS and CDR2 is SASEGT. CDR3 length: 17 amino acids. The CDR3 bases are TGTGCCAGCAGTGACCCCTCGGACAGTCGGAGCACAGATACGCAGTATTTT. This translates into CASSDPSDSRSTDTQYF.

The V gene is TRBV18, the J gene TRBJ1-2; D is undetermined. The V gene's germline CDR1 is KGHSH and CDR2 LQKENI. The CDR3 runs 15 residues. V dropped 6 bases and J dropped 0 bases, with 14 bases sitting between them. CDR3: CASSPSSLPNYGYTF. The CDR3 DNA is TGTGCCAGCTCGCCAAGTTCGCTCCCTAACTATGGCTACACCTTC.

This rearrangement joins TRBV29-1 to TRBJ1-5; 8 bases agree with TRBD1. The CDR3 covers 15 residues. Germline values: CDR1 SQVTM, CDR2 ANQGSEA. The J segment lost 2 bases and the V segment lost 5 bases, leaving 8 bases of the junction unmatched. In DNA form, the CDR3 reads TGCAGCGTTTTGGCAGGGGGCGCGGGCAATCAGCCCCAGCATTTT. It is translated as CSVLAGGAGNQPQHF.

The CDR3 sequence is CASSLARVTGIASGNTQYF. CDR3 coding DNA: TGTGCCAGCAGCTTAGCGAGGGTGACAGGGATTGCGAGTGGAAATACGCAGTATTTT. J is TRBJ2-3 and V is TRBV7-3, with 7 bases lining up with TRBD1. The CDR3 is 19 amino acids. Germline V gene sequence: CDR1 SGHTA, CDR2 FQGTGA. V was pared by 2 bases and J by 7 bases, with 21 bases of the junction left unmatched.

The chain employs TRBV4-1 and TRBJ1-3; D not resolved. With 0 bases removed from V and 4 bases from J, the gap between germline ends came to 13 bases. The CDR3 is made up of 16 amino acids. Germline V CDR1 and CDR2: MGHRA, YSYEKL. CDR3 sequence reads: CASSQDQADKGNTIYF. CDR3 nucleotide sequence: TGCGCCAGCAGCCAAGATCAGGCAGATAAAGGAAACACCATATATTTT.

This clone occurred a few times. The chain uses TRBV29-1 and TRBJ1-2, with D perhaps TRBD1 (6 bases). Trimming stripped 4 bases from V and 6 bases from J, with 9 bases between. The CDR3 sequence is 11 residues long. CDR1 is SQVTM, CDR2 ANQGSEA, per germline. The DNA for the CDR3 is TGCAGCGTTGTTGGGGGCGATGGCTACACCTTC. Translated: CSVVGGDGYTF.

This chain links TRBV5-8 with TRBJ2-2; TRBD2 matches at 12 bases. This CDR3 is 17 amino acids long. Germline loops: CDR1 SGHTS, CDR2 YDEGEE. V lost 0 bases to trimming and J lost 7 bases; unmatched junction nucleotides: 7. CDR3 in amino acids: CASSLVGLAGGNGELFF. The CDR3 coding sequence is TGTGCCAGCAGCTTGGTCGGCCTAGCGGGAGGGAACGGGGAGCTGTTTTTT.

The rearrangement links TRBV7-9 to TRBJ1-1; no clear D gene. Per germline, CDR1 SEHNR and CDR2 FQNEAQ (reference sequence). Deletions cut 5 bases from V and 1 base from J, with 8 bases between. This CDR3 region has 13 residues. The DNA for the CDR3 is TGTGCCAGCAGCGGAGGGAGGAACACTGAAGCTTTCTTT. Translating it yields CASSGGRNTEAFF.

V gene TRBV6-4 combines with J gene TRBJ1-1, with D tentatively TRBD1 (6 bases). Germline CDR1 reads MRHNA; CDR2 reads SNTAGT. There are 18 residues in the CDR3. V was clipped by 4 bases and J by 1 base, with 22 bases between them. In DNA, the CDR3 is TGTGCCAGCAGTGCCCAGACAGGCCAGCGAGGGAGGAACACTGAAGCTTTCTTT. It translates to CASSAQTGQRGRNTEAFF.

The J gene is TRBJ2-5, the V gene TRBV29-1; 9 nucleotides agree with TRBD1. The CDR3 contains 14 residues. V gave up 3 bases and J gave up 3 bases; unmatched junction bases: 5. Germline assignment: CDR1 SQVTM and CDR2 ANQGSEA. CDR3 protein: CSVDSGQGKETQYF. The CDR3, as DNA: TGCAGCGTTGACTCGGGACAGGGAAAAGAGACCCAGTACTTC. Combining the CDR3 with reference TRBV29-1 and TRBJ2-5 gives the whole variable domain SAVISQKPSRDICQRGTSLTIQCQVDSQVTMMFWYRQQPGQSLTLIATANQGSEATYESGFVIDKFPISRPNLTFSTLTVSNMSPEDSSIYLCSVDSGQGKETQYFGPGTRLLVL.

The chain has TRBV7-3 and TRBJ1-1; D possibly corresponds to TRBD1 (6 bases). V gave up 1 base and J gave up 6 bases, with 12 bases separating them. From germline, CDR1 is SGHTA and CDR2 FQGTGA. CDR3 length equals 14 residues. As DNA, the CDR3 is TGTGCCAGCAGCTTAATGGGGGGGCCCTCTGAAGCTTTCTTT. Protein product: CASSLMGGPSEAFF.

The table lists this clone with a count of one. This sequence joins TRBV5-4 and TRBJ1-1; 8 bases agree with TRBD1. Germline V gene lookup returns CDR1 SGHNT and CDR2 YYREEE (reference sequence). The CDR3 has 15 residues. The trim removed 0 bases at V and 5 bases at J, leaving 6 bases unmatched. The DNA of the CDR3 is TGTGCCAGCAGCTTGGGGACAGGGCTTGGAACTGAAGCTTTCTTT. The encoded protein is CASSLGTGLGTEAFF.

A single count supports this clone. This chain connects TRBV4-1 to TRBJ1-2; D unclear. The CDR3 has 13 amino acids. In germline, CDR1 is MGHRA, CDR2 YSYEKL. Trimming removed 0 bases from V and 5 bases from J, with 7 bases in between. The CDR3 coding sequence is TGCGCCAGCAGCCAAGAAGAGGTATATGGCTACACCTTC. Its translation is CASSQEEVYGYTF.

The chain recombines TRBV7-2 with TRBJ2-2, with no clear D. CDR3 size: 15 residues. Germline CDR1 is SGHTA and CDR2 is FQGNSA. The ends were cut back, 3 bases at V and 1 base at J, with 9 bases in the middle. CDR3 region: CASSLTVLNTGELFF. CDR3 nucleotide sequence: TGTGCCAGCAGCTTGACGGTCCTGAACACCGGGGAGCTGTTTTTT.

This chain links TRBV5-1 with TRBJ2-3; D possibly uses TRBD1 or TRBD2 (5 bases each). Per germline, CDR1 SGHRS and CDR2 YFSETQ. Trimming cost V 4 bases and J 0 bases, with 12 bases left between them. This CDR3 comprises 15 residues. The CDR3 DNA reads TGCGCCAGCAGCCCCCCGGGACCTAGCACAGATACGCAGTATTTT. It encodes CASSPPGPSTDTQYF.

The chain employs TRBV29-1 and TRBJ1-2, with 7 bases fitting TRBD1. CDR3 size: 16 residues. V gave up 1 base and J gave up 6 bases; unmatched junction bases: 14. CDR1 is SQVTM and CDR2 is ANQGSEA in the germline V gene. DNA for the CDR3: TGCAGCGTTGAAGGACAGGGCGATATCCCCGGAGATGGCTACACCTTC. It translates to CSVEGQGDIPGDGYTF.

V usage is TRBV5-5 and J usage is TRBJ1-4; D is unclear. Looked up from germline, CDR1 is SGHKS and CDR2 is YYEKEE (reference sequence). This CDR3 contains 13 residues. V was shortened by 3 bases and J by 4 bases, with 7 bases between the two germline ends. The CDR3 is CASSSHLNEKLFF. CDR3 coding DNA: TGTGCCAGCAGCTCTCATCTTAATGAAAAACTGTTTTTT. The full variable domain, its missing parts supplied by reference TRBV5-5 and TRBJ1-4, is DAGVTQSPTHLIKTRGQQVTLRCSPISGHKSVSWYQQVLGQGPQFIFQYYEKEERGRGNFPDRFSARQFPNYSSELNVNALLLGDSALYLCASSSHLNEKLFFGSGTQLSVL.

The chain joins TRBV6-5 to TRBJ2-7; 7 nucleotides agree with TRBD2. The CDR3 loop spans 13 amino acids. Looked up from germline, CDR1 is MNHEY and CDR2 is SVGAGI. V shed 7 bases and J 5 bases; nucleotides not matched to a gene: 8. CDR3 DNA: TGTGCCAGCACCCTCAGGGCGGGGGACGAGCAGTACTTC. As protein: CASTLRAGDEQYF.

The chain recombines TRBV25-1 with TRBJ1-2; 7 bases line up with TRBD1. The CDR3 is 18 amino acids. Trimming cost V 4 bases and J 0 bases; bases outside gene matches: 14. The germline V gene has CDR1 MGHDK and CDR2 SYGVNS. The DNA for the CDR3 is TGTGCCAGCAGTGGGCCCACTCGGGACAGAATATCTAACTATGGCTACACCTTC. Protein: CASSGPTRDRISNYGYTF.

On this clone itself: The same CDR3 can be traced to other DNA sequences in this sample. This chain uses TRBV5-1 with TRBJ2-1; TRBD2 agrees at 14 bases. V lost 4 bases and J lost 2; bases outside the gene matches: 5. CDR3 length equals 17 residues. Germline CDR1 and CDR2: SGHRS and YFSETQ. The DNA of the CDR3 is TGCGCCAGCAGCCTGGGACTAGCGGGAGTCGCCTACAATGAGCAGTTCTTC. It yields the protein CASSLGLAGVAYNEQFF.

This chain joins TRBV28 and TRBJ1-2; D possibly corresponds to TRBD1 (6 bases). This CDR3 is built from 13 residues. Trimming removed 10 bases at V and 7 bases at J, with 19 bases between. CDR1 is MDHEN, CDR2 SYDVKM, per germline. The CDR3 nucleotides are TGTGCCACCCAGATAATGGGAGGGGGTGGCTACACCTTC. Protein product: CATQIMGGGGYTF.

The CDR3 DNA follows: TGTGCCAGCAGCCATAGCGGACAGCTGAACACTGAAGCTTTCTTT. It yields the protein CASSHSGQLNTEAFF. V gene TRBV7-2 combines with J gene TRBJ1-1; tentatively, D is TRBD1 (6 bases). This CDR3 spans 15 amino acids. The germline gives CDR1 SGHTA, CDR2 FQGNSA. Trimming pared 5 bases from V and 0 bases from J, leaving 13 bases between.